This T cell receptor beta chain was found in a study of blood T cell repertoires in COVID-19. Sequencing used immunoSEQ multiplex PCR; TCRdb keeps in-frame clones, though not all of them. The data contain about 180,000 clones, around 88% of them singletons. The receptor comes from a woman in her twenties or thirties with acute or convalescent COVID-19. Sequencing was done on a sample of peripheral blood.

CDR3 DNA sequence: TGTGCCAGCAGTTTATTCGGCAGGTCCCAAGAGACCCAGTACTTC. This sequence encodes CASSLFGRSQETQYF. The rearrangement joins TRBV27 to TRBJ2-5; no definite D call. V lost 1 base, J lost 1 base, and 10 bases lay in between. Germline V gene data show CDR1 as MNHEY and CDR2 as SMNVEV (reference sequence). The CDR3 runs 15 residues.